These T cell receptor beta chains were read from a single sample in a study of cytomegalovirus exposure and HLA in healthy donors. Assay: immunoSEQ multiplex PCR; the TCRdb copy retains only in-frame clones and omits some. The sample lists about 74,000 clones; around 94% were seen once. The sequencing sample was made of PBMCs. The receptors were sampled from a man aged 18 to 29 in good health and CMV-seropositive. The CDR3 runs from the conserved cysteine through the conserved F or W. The D gene is left open where the match is weak. A row's size may be missing; if present it is once, few, many or a size class.

TRBJ2-7	-	-	TRBV7-3	TGTGCCAGCAGCTTAGCCGGTGGCCGCGGAGGGGAGCAGTACTTC	CASSLAGGRGGEQYF
TRBJ1-1	-	-	TRBV29-1	TGCAGCGTTGATGCGGGCTGGGGTATGAACACTGAAGCTTTCTTT	CSVDAGWGMNTEAFF
TRBJ2-6	-	TRBD1	TRBV5-8	TGTGCCAGCAGCTTCTCGTCCACAGGGGGCTCTGGGGCCAACGTCCTGACTTTC	CASSFSSTGGSGANVLTF
TRBJ2-1	-	-	TRBV4-2	TGTGCCAGCAGCCAAAACCCCCCGTATAGCCCGAATTCCTACAATGAGCAGTTCTTC	CASSQNPPYSPNSYNEQFF
TRBJ1-2	-	TRBD1	TRBV30	TGTGCCTGGGGGACAGGGATAGGTAACTATGGCTACACCTTC	CAWGTGIGNYGYTF
TRBJ1-4	-	TRBD1	TRBV30	TGTGCCTGGAGATCCGGGACAGGGCCTGAAAAACTGTTTTTT	CAWRSGTGPEKLFF
TRBJ2-3	-	TRBD2	TRBV5-4	TGTGCCAGCAGCGCTAGCGGGAGATCAGATACGCAGTATTTT	CASSASGRSDTQYF
TRBJ2-7	few	TRBD1	TRBV7-6	TGTGCCAGCAGCCCGCACCTTGGGGACAGCTCCTACGAGCAGTACTTC	CASSPHLGDSSYEQYF
TRBJ2-7	-	TRBD2	TRBV28	TGTGCCAGCGCTGGGACTAGCGGGATCAATGGCGCTTACGAGCAGTACTTC	CASAGTSGINGAYEQYF
TRBJ1-2	-	-	TRBV6-1	TGTGCCAGCATTGCGACAAAGCCCTATGGCTACACCTTC	CASIATKPYGYTF
TRBJ2-5	-	-	TRBV9	TGTGCCAGCAGCGTAGAACCGGGAGGGGGCGAGACCCAGTACTTC	CASSVEPGGGETQYF
TRBJ1-3	-	-	TRBV11-3	TGTGCCAGCAGCGGAACCCGGGAGTTCTCTGGAAACACCATATATTTT	CASSGTREFSGNTIYF
TRBJ2-7	-	TRBD1	TRBV4-1	TGCGCCAGCAGCCACGGACAGGGTGACTACGAGCAGTACTTC	CASSHGQGDYEQYF
TRBJ2-1	-	TRBD2	TRBV5-1	TGCGCCAGCAGCGGAGGATCTAGCGGGACTCTCGATGAGCAGTTCTTC	CASSGGSSGTLDEQFF
TRBJ1-4	-	-	TRBV9	TGTGCCAGCAGCGGACGACAAACAGGGTCTAATGAAAAACTGTTTTTT	CASSGRQTGSNEKLFF
TRBJ2-1	-	TRBD2	TRBV6-6	TGTGCCAGCAGTTCTCAGATGAGCGGGAAGGAGCAGTTCTTC	CASSSQMSGKEQFF
TRBJ1-1	-	-	TRBV19	TGTGCCAGTAGTGCAAACAGGGACACTGAAGCTTTCTTT	CASSANRDTEAFF
TRBJ2-1	-	-	TRBV10-3	TGTGCCATCGGGCAGTCGGCGAGCAATGAGCAGTTCTTC	CAIGQSASNEQFF
TRBJ1-1	-	-	TRBV28	TGTGCCAGCAGTTTTCGGAGGAACACTGAAGCTTTCTTT	CASSFRRNTEAFF
TRBJ2-2	-	TRBD2	TRBV7-3	TGTGCCAGCAGCTTCGTGGGAGGGACCGGGGAGCTGTTTTTT	CASSFVGGTGELFF
TRBJ2-3	-	TRBD1	TRBV2	TGTGCCAGCAGTGGAGGGACAGGGAGAGGAAAACGAAATACGCAGTATTTT	CASSGGTGRGKRNTQYF
TRBJ1-2	-	TRBD1	TRBV6-6	TGTGCCAGCAGGGAGACAGGGTTCGGCTACACCTTC	CASRETGFGYTF
TRBJ2-2	-	-	TRBV10-3	TGTGCCATCAGTGAGTCGGTAGCTGGCAACTCCGGGGAGCTGTTTTTT	CAISESVAGNSGELFF
TRBJ2-1	-	TRBD2	TRBV6-4	TGTGCCAGCAGTGACACGCTAGCGGGAGGACACAATGAGCAGTTCTTC	CASSDTLAGGHNEQFF
TRBJ1-2	-	-	TRBV7-3	TGTGCCAGCAGCTCGGACACCATCGGCCATGGCTACACCTTC	CASSSDTIGHGYTF